The 27 T cell receptor beta chains listed next were all sequenced from one sample in a study of Graves' ophthalmopathy and Graves' hyperthyroidism. TCR beta CDR3 regions were amplified from RNA transcripts. The authors performed first-round RT-PCR with HTBI primers and then a second-round multiplex PCR. TCRdb reprocessed the multiplex PCR reads via MiXCR and lists one record per CDR3 protein. The sample consists of approximately 1.2 million distinct CDR3 sequences, 35% to 45% of them appearing once. Sequenced material: peripheral blood or thyroid tissue (not recorded which). The receptors originated from an adult man with Graves' hyperthyroidism.

Many counts were recorded for this clonotype. This rearrangement joins TRBV7-9 to TRBJ1-5, with D maybe TRBD1 (6 bases). Germline V gene data show CDR1 as SEHNR and CDR2 as FQNEAQ (reference sequence). The V end lost 3 bases, the J end lost 9 bases, and 21 bases lay between the germline ends. The CDR3 runs 16 residues. CDR3 amino acids: CASSFSFRGGSLPQHF. CDR3 sequence (DNA): TGTGCCAGCAGCTTCAGTTTTAGAGGGGGGTCGTTGCCCCAGCATTTT.

Details on this clonotype: Here the CDR3 omits its conserved ending phenylalanine or tryptophan, so a read error is the likely source. The chain carries TRBV24-1 and TRBJ1-1; possibly TRBD1 for D (5 bases). Per germline, CDR1 KGHDR and CDR2 SFDVKD. This CDR3 has 15 amino acids. Deletions cut 2 bases from V and 0 bases from J, with 9 bases between. Here the CDR3 reads CATSDSGAMNTEAFL. In DNA form, the CDR3 reads TGTGCCACCAGTGATTCCGGGGCCATGAACACTGAAGCTTTCCTT.

Details on this clonotype: The missing conserved phenylalanine or tryptophan at the end of this CDR3 makes a read error likely. The limits of the CDR3 on the DNA are not certain, so only TCRdb's listed CDR3 is given. The gene calls are TRBV20-1 and TRBJ2-2; TRBD1, the table's D call, lacks a check against the DNA. The germline V gene encodes CDR1 DFQATT and CDR2 SNEGSKA (reference sequence). Counting both end residues, the CDR3 totals 14 amino acids. CDR3 loop: CSARHREHRGAVCA.

This clonotype was counted only a few times. The chain joins TRBV18 to TRBJ2-7, with D tentatively TRBD1 (6 bases). Trimming stripped 5 bases from V and 9 bases from J, with 11 bases between. The CDR3 totals 11 residues. Germline V gene lookup returns CDR1 KGHSH and CDR2 LQKENI. The CDR3 loop reads CASSSDSPQYF. The CDR3 DNA is TGTGCCAGCTCATCGGACAGCCCGCAGTACTTC.

Written as DNA, the CDR3 is TGTGCCACCAGCAGCCGTGGGACTAGCGGGCAAGAGACCCAGTACTTC. It codes for CATSSRGTSGQETQYF. The V call is TRBV15, the J call TRBJ2-5; TRBD2 matches at 12 bases. The ends lost 3 bases at V and 2 bases at J; junction bases unmatched: 4. Per germline, CDR1 LNHNV and CDR2 YYDKDF (reference sequence). This CDR3 is built from 16 residues.

J is TRBJ1-5 and V is TRBV7-2; 9 positions agree with TRBD1. Trimming cost V 4 bases and J 2 bases; bases outside gene matches: 9. This CDR3 is built from 17 residues. CDR1 is SGHTA and CDR2 is FQGNSA in the germline V gene. The CDR3 protein is CASSSRMTGGGNQPQHF. The CDR3 DNA reads as TGTGCCAGCAGCTCCAGAATGACAGGGGGTGGCAATCAGCCCCAGCATTTT.

The chain couples TRBV28 to TRBJ2-7; 7 nucleotides agree with TRBD1. The J segment lost 4 bases and the V segment lost 4 bases, leaving 7 bases of the junction unmatched. This CDR3 comprises 14 residues. Germline V gives CDR1 MDHEN, CDR2 SYDVKM. CDR3: CASSWNRGLYEQYF. Here the CDR3 DNA reads TGTGCCAGCAGTTGGAACAGGGGCTTATACGAGCAGTACTTC.

DNA of the CDR3: TGTGCCAGCAGCCGGGTATGGGGGGAAAAACTGTTTTTT. Translating it yields CASSRVWGEKLFF. This sequence joins TRBV12-3 or TRBV12-4 and TRBJ1-4; possible D gene TRBD1, 5 bases. The V end lost 6 bases, the J end lost 8 bases, and 13 bases lay between the germline ends. The length of the CDR3 is 13 residues.

This clonotype has just one count. V is TRBV2 and J is TRBJ1-2; D not resolved. This CDR3 comprises 12 residues. Germline lookup yields CDR1 SNHLY and CDR2 FYNNEI. The V end was cut by 4 bases, the J end by 4 bases, with 7 bases between. In nucleotides, the CDR3 is TGTGCCAGCAGTGTCAGGTCCTATGGCTACACCTTC. Its protein product is CASSVRSYGYTF.

This clonotype was counted many times. This chain's CDR3 is CASSRYTTGPLDEQYF. The CDR3, as DNA: TGTGCCAGCAGCCGCTATACAACAGGTCCTTTGGACGAGCAGTACTTC. This chain links TRBV7-6 with TRBJ2-7, with a tentative D call TRBD1 (5 bases). Germline-derived CDR1 and CDR2 are SGHVS and FNYEAQ. The CDR3 runs to 16 residues. The germline V and J ends were trimmed by 5 bases and 5 bases, with 22 bases remaining between them.

This clonotype was seen ten or more times. CDR3 sequence reads: CASVQAYEQYF. Here the CDR3 DNA reads TGTGCCAGCGTTCAGGCCTACGAGCAGTACTTC. The chain employs TRBV25-1 and TRBJ2-7; D ambiguous. The CDR3 covers 11 residues. The V gene's germline CDR1 is MGHDK and CDR2 SYGVNS. Trimming removed 8 bases from V and 2 bases from J, with 7 bases in between.

Points on this clonotype: A junction boundary mismatches the germline segment, possibly from a read error. The V and J genes are TRBV5-1 and TRBJ2-7; TRBD2 matches 14 bases. Germline V gene sequence: CDR1 SGHRS, CDR2 YFSETQ. This CDR3 is 15 amino acids long. The CDR3 DNA reads as TGCGCCAGCAGCCGACTAGCGGGAGGGCCTGAGGAGCGGTACTTC. Residues: CASSRLAGGPEERYF. The variable domain in full, with the rest retrieved from reference TRBV5-1 and TRBJ2-7, is KAGVTQTPRYLIKTRGQQVTLSCSPISGHRSVSWYQQTPGQGLQFLFEYFSETQRNKGNFPGRFSGRQFSNSRSEMNVSTLELGDSALYLCASSRLAGGPEERYFGPGTRLTVT.

The genes are TRBV6-5 and TRBJ1-5; 7 nucleotides line up with TRBD1. CDR3 length: 15 amino acids. CDR1 and CDR2 (germline): MNHEY, SVGAGI. V dropped 7 bases and J dropped 1; count of bases not matched to a gene: 7. The CDR3: CASNDRAASNQPQHF. CDR3 DNA sequence: TGTGCCAGCAACGACAGGGCTGCCAGCAATCAGCCCCAGCATTTT.

The V and J genes are TRBV12-3 or TRBV12-4 and TRBJ2-7, with 11 nucleotides matching TRBD2. The CDR3 has 13 amino acids. V was clipped by 11 bases and J by 2 bases; unmatched bases: 5. The CDR3 spells CAATSGSPYEQYF. CDR3 in DNA: TGTGCCGCAACTAGCGGGAGCCCCTACGAGCAGTACTTC.

J is TRBJ2-7 and V is TRBV19; D is unclear. Germline lookup yields CDR1 LNHDA and CDR2 SQIVND (reference sequence). There are 14 residues in the CDR3. Trimming removed 7 bases at V and 4 bases at J, with 17 bases between. DNA for the CDR3: TGTGCCAGTACCGATCAACACGGAACTTACGAGCAGTACTTC. Encoded protein: CASTDQHGTYEQYF.

This chain joins TRBV25-1 and TRBJ2-7, with D unresolved. The germline gives CDR1 MGHDK, CDR2 SYGVNS. V was pared by 6 bases and J by 0 bases, with 15 bases between. The CDR3 spans 15 residues. The CDR3 here is CASSLGGSISYEQYF. The CDR3 region has the DNA TGTGCCAGCAGCTTAGGTGGCAGCATCTCCTACGAGCAGTACTTC.

DNA for the CDR3: TGCAGTGTTCCCAGGGACTATAGCAATCAGCCCCAGCATTTT. This gives the protein CSVPRDYSNQPQHF. The genes are TRBV20-1 and TRBJ1-5; D perhaps matches TRBD1 (5 bases). Germline-derived CDR1 and CDR2 are DFQATT and SNEGSKA (reference sequence). V was pared by 7 bases and J by 0 bases, with 13 bases between. The CDR3 consists of 14 residues.

Ten or more counts support this clonotype. J is TRBJ1-6 and V is TRBV15; 8 bases are a match to TRBD1. V was clipped by 0 bases and J by 7 bases; unmatched bases: 5. The CDR3 is 16 amino acids. Germline V lookup: CDR1 LNHNV, CDR2 YYDKDF (reference sequence). The CDR3, as DNA: TGTGCCACCAGCAGAGACCCGGACAGGGTAAATTCACCCCTCCACTTT. This sequence encodes CATSRDPDRVNSPLHF.

This clonotype was seen only a few times. This chain links TRBV25-1 with TRBJ2-7, with a tentative D call TRBD2 (6 bases). The ends were cut back, 1 base at V and 0 bases at J, with 13 bases in the middle. The CDR3 consists of 16 residues. The germline CDR1 and CDR2 sequences are MGHDK and SYGVNS. CDR3 bases: TGTGCCAGCAGTGAATCCGGAGGGATGTCCTCCTACGAGCAGTACTTC. This gives the protein CASSESGGMSSYEQYF.

CDR3 nucleotide sequence: TGTGCCAGCAGCTTTCATAGACTCTATAATTCACCCCTCCACTTT. This sequence encodes CASSFHRLYNSPLHF. V gene TRBV5-6 combines with J gene TRBJ1-6; no clear D. The CDR3 sequence is 15 residues long. V dropped 2 bases and J dropped 3 bases, with 9 bases sitting between them. Germline assignment: CDR1 SGHDT and CDR2 YYEEEE. Looking up the rest from reference TRBV5-6 and TRBJ1-6 gives the full variable domain: DAGVTQSPTHLIKTRGQQVTLRCSPKSGHDTVSWYQQALGQGPQFIFQYYEEEERQRGNFPDRFSGHQFPNYSSELNVNALLLGDSALYLCASSFHRLYNSPLHFGNGTRLTVT.

On this clonotype: At one of its ends the junction is not consistent with the germline gene, which may arise from a read error. CDR3: CASSLAGGPYGQYF. The CDR3 DNA reads as TGTGCCAGCAGTCTAGCGGGAGGCCCATACGGGCAGTACTTC. The chain joins TRBV25-1 to TRBJ2-7, with 11 nucleotides matching TRBD2. CDR3 length equals 14 residues. CDR1 is MGHDK and CDR2 is SYGVNS in the germline V gene.

The V call is TRBV12-3 or TRBV12-4, the J call TRBJ2-6; D is undetermined. V lost 4 bases to trimming and J lost 0 bases, with 7 bases between them. The CDR3 contains 15 residues. CDR3 DNA: TGTGCCAGCAGTTCCTTTTCCTCTGGGGCCAACGTCCTGACTTTC. Amino acids: CASSSFSSGANVLTF.

In its sample, this clonotype was seen many times. V is TRBV19 and J is TRBJ1-1, with 7 bases matching TRBD1. There are 14 residues in the CDR3. Trimming took 5 bases from V and 0 from J; bases not matched to a gene: 3. Germline CDR1 LNHDA, CDR2 SQIVND (reference sequence). The CDR3 bases are TGTGCCAGTAGTTTCGACAGGGTGAACACTGAAGCTTTCTTT. Translating gives CASSFDRVNTEAFF. The variable domain in full, with the rest retrieved from reference TRBV19 and TRBJ1-1, is DGGITQSPKYLFRKEGQNVTLSCEQNLNHDAMYWYRQDPGQGLRLIYYSQIVNDFQKGDIAEGYSVSREKKESFPLTVTSAQKNPTAFYLCASSFDRVNTEAFFGQGTRLTVV.

Concerning this clonotype itself: This sequence may be a read error, since a much larger clone differs from it by one base. The rearrangement uses TRBV27 and TRBJ1-6, with D uncertain. Germline loops: CDR1 MNHEY, CDR2 SMNVEV (reference sequence). The CDR3 covers 12 residues. The CDR3 sequence: CASKSEHSPPHF. The CDR3 DNA follows: TGTGCCAGCAAGTCGGAACATTCACCCCCCCACTTT.

This rearrangement joins TRBV12-3 or TRBV12-4 to TRBJ2-7; 7 bases match TRBD2. CDR3 length: 14 residues. V shed 3 bases and J 3 bases; nucleotides not matched to a gene: 5. In DNA form, the CDR3 reads TGTGCCAGCAGTTTCTTGGGGACTAACTACGAGCAGTACTTC. This translates into CASSFLGTNYEQYF.

This clonotype has ten or more counts. The chain uses TRBV29-1 and TRBJ2-7, with D perhaps TRBD1 or TRBD2 (6 bases each). CDR3 length equals 12 residues. Germline lookup yields CDR1 SQVTM and CDR2 ANQGSEA. Deletions cut 3 bases from V and 3 bases from J, with 9 bases between. The CDR3 DNA sequence: TGCAGCGTTGACAGGGGAGGCTACGAGCAGTACTTC. It codes for CSVDRGGYEQYF.

This clonotype appeared many times. The gene calls are TRBV4-2 and TRBJ1-4, with a possible D match to TRBD1 (5 bases). From germline, CDR1 is LGHNA and CDR2 YNFKEQ. V gave up 0 bases and J gave up 6 bases, with 11 bases separating them. The CDR3 totals 15 residues. CDR3 nucleotides: TGTGCCAGCAGCCAAGACGAGGGCAGGGATGAAAAACTGTTTTTT. As protein: CASSQDEGRDEKLFF.